Listed below are T cell receptor beta chains from one sample, sequenced in a study of blood T cell repertoires in COVID-19. The assay was immunoSEQ multiplex PCR, and TCRdb's table has in-frame clones only and misses some. The sample gives more than 80,000 clones, around 90% of which show up once; around 10% is in the top ten. Sequencing input: peripheral blood. The receptor set was obtained from a man older than 75 with acute or convalescent COVID-19. CDR3s leave out the opening cysteine and the closing phenylalanine or tryptophan.

TRBJ1-2	TRBV18	ASSPRLEEHYGYT
TRBJ1-2	TRBV10-2	ASSQDSQGWLGGYT
TRBJ1-1	TRBV19	ASRGTGGRTEAF
TRBJ1-5	TRBV7-9	ASSLETGGLNQPQH
TRBJ1-6	TRBV4-1	ASSRSLGGLGSPLH
TRBJ2-7	TRBV7-2	ASSLRGTSYEQY
TRBJ1-6	TRBV4-2	ASSQGTADNSPLH
TRBJ2-7	TRBV7-9	ASSFSSSYEQY
TRBJ2-1	TRBV3-1/TRBV3-2	ASSQDRSGRDDEQF
TRBJ1-3	TRBV7-9	ASSSDLRGPHSGNTIY
TRBJ1-1	TRBV5-1	ASSGETAVTEAF
TRBJ2-3	TRBV7-2	ASSFGLEDTQY
TRBJ2-3	TRBV7-8	ASSPRDFLDTQY
TRBJ2-4	TRBV27	ASSRRGYGIQY
TRBJ2-3	TRBV5-1	ASSLGTSGPTDTQY
TRBJ1-1	TRBV6-5	ASSRQGPTEAF
TRBJ1-1	TRBV29-1	SVQQGNTEAF
TRBJ1-5	TRBV28	ASSLQTVSNQPQH
TRBJ1-1	TRBV27	ASSPSGQTGTEAF
TRBJ2-5	TRBV28	ASSGSGREQETQY
TRBJ1-2	TRBV6-5	ASSYGLTGVNYGYT
TRBJ2-1	TRBV27	ASSLTSGRQYNEQF
TRBJ1-2	TRBV25-1	ASSERGTGGRST
TRBJ1-3	TRBV9	ASSLQGNTIY
TRBJ1-6	TRBV9	ASSVEAVSYSPLH
TRBJ2-3	TRBV3-1/TRBV3-2	ASSQYGTSGTSGADTQY
TRBJ1-2	TRBV27	ASSRIANYGYT
TRBJ1-1	TRBV6-6	ASSYGEVGTEAF
TRBJ2-7	TRBV2	ASSVGGQGGSYEQY
TRBJ2-7	TRBV30	AWSLPDEQY
TRBJ2-5	TRBV6-5	ASSRQGKETQY
TRBJ1-1	TRBV28	ASRGQRREAF
TRBJ2-3	TRBV5-1	ASSLGVFSGSTDTQY
TRBJ1-4	TRBV4-3	ASSQAGGVEKLF
TRBJ1-5	TRBV4-1	ASSPPGNQPQH
TRBJ1-5	TRBV27	ASSPQGANSNQPQH
TRBJ1-1	TRBV3-1/TRBV3-2	ASSQVGTAPLLAF
TRBJ1-5	TRBV19	ASIPRQGSNQPQH
TRBJ1-2	TRBV7-8	ASSSYQAHHGYT
TRBJ1-1	TRBV7-9	ASSHGQVGTEAF
TRBJ1-1	TRBV18	ASSPLGLLTPNTEAF
TRBJ2-2	TRBV6-6	ASSYSTENTGELF
TRBJ2-2	TRBV9	ASSVPGGSRYTGELF
TRBJ1-4	TRBV7-2	ASSLGASGGEKLF
TRBJ2-3	TRBV5-1	ASSLQGAADTQY
TRBJ2-2	TRBV4-3	ASSQDRVLRTGELF
TRBJ2-3	TRBV18	ASSPPTSTDTQY
TRBJ1-1	TRBV7-9	ASSPPGGYTEAF
TRBJ1-3	TRBV6-5	ASKQTGPRNTIY
TRBJ2-5	TRBV19	ASSVKWGGAETQY
TRBJ2-4	TRBV2	ASSGQGGRIQY
TRBJ1-1	TRBV18	ASSPLEMNTEAF
TRBJ1-4	TRBV6-5	ARASRGGEKLF
TRBJ2-5	TRBV5-6	ASSTKQGAYQETQY
TRBJ2-7	TRBV9	ASSVTLAGGEQY
TRBJ1-1	TRBV2	AGQEQAKNTEAF
TRBJ2-5	TRBV7-9	ASGPGTGVQETQY